These 12 T cell receptor beta chains originate from one sample sequenced in a study of regulatory T cells in long-lasting Graves disease. Library construction for TCR beta used iRepertoire HTBI primers and Arm-PCR of CDR3 regions. TCRdb ran MiXCR on the multiplex PCR reads and lists one entry per CDR3 protein. This table holds 350,000 to 550,000 distinct CDR3 sequences, more than 13% found once. Time point denoted: newly diagnosed GD, antithyroid drugs for less than 3 months. PBMC-derived RNA was used for the TCR library. The same data also contributed to another study, on T cells in Graves' hyperthyroidism and ophthalmopathy.

The specimen comprised peripheral blood mononuclear cells (PBMCs), sampled at new diagnosis, from a patient treated with antithyroid drugs. These receptor sequences come from a woman aged 30 to 39 with Graves disease.

This chain links TRBV2 with TRBJ2-3; 8 bases are shared with TRBD1. J gave up 4 bases and V 6 bases, and 12 bases lay outside the gene matches. The CDR3 is 16 amino acids. Per germline, CDR1 SNHLY and CDR2 FYNNEI. DNA for the CDR3: TGTGCCAGCAGCGAGGATCGGACAGGGCGCGCAGATACGCAGTATTTT. It is translated as CASSEDRTGRADTQYF.

This clonotype has just a few counts. This rearrangement joins TRBV11-3 to TRBJ1-2; D is undetermined. The germline CDR1 and CDR2 sequences are SGHNT and YENEEA. This CDR3 contains 16 residues. The V gene lost 1 base and the J gene lost 4 bases, with 16 bases spanning the gap. Here the CDR3 reads CASSLGAAGRSYGYTF. In nucleotides, the CDR3 is TGTGCCAGCAGCTTAGGGGCGGCCGGCAGGAGCTATGGCTACACCTTC.

This clonotype was counted between two and nine times. The chain has TRBV5-1 and TRBJ2-1, with 10 nucleotides matching TRBD2. Germline values: CDR1 SGHRS, CDR2 YFSETQ. With 5 bases clipped from V and 3 bases from J, the junction kept 5 bases outside the gene matches. This CDR3 has 15 amino acids. The CDR3 protein is CASSPGTSDYNEQFF. DNA of the CDR3: TGCGCCAGCAGTCCCGGGACTAGCGACTACAATGAGCAGTTCTTC.

At least ten counts were recorded for this clonotype. This rearrangement joins TRBV5-1 to TRBJ1-1; D may be TRBD1 (5 bases). The CDR3 covers 14 residues. Trimming shortened V by 4 bases and J by 0 bases, and 10 bases separated the two germline ends. Germline CDR1 and CDR2: SGHRS and YFSETQ. In DNA form, the CDR3 reads TGCGCCAGCAGCCAAAGGGGCCTGAACACTGAAGCTTTCTTT. This codes for CASSQRGLNTEAFF.

This clonotype appeared a few times. J is TRBJ2-7 and V is TRBV10-2; 14 bases align to TRBD2. The CDR3 loop spans 17 amino acids. Germline V gene lookup returns CDR1 WSHSY and CDR2 SAAADI. V dropped 4 bases and J dropped 2; count of bases not matched to a gene: 7. CDR3 sequence reads: CASSGAGLAGAAYEQYF. The CDR3 DNA follows: TGCGCCAGCAGTGGAGCGGGACTAGCGGGAGCAGCCTACGAGCAGTACTTC.

This clonotype was seen at least ten times. This chain uses TRBV7-9 with TRBJ2-2; the D gene is possibly TRBD2 (6 bases). The CDR3 runs to 17 residues. The germline gives CDR1 SEHNR, CDR2 FQNEAQ (reference sequence). Trimming left V 6 bases short and J 1 base short, with 18 bases between. The CDR3 DNA sequence: TGTGCCAGCAGGGTAACCGGGACTGTTAAGAACACCGGGGAGCTGTTTTTT. This translates into CASRVTGTVKNTGELFF.

This chain joins TRBV10-3 and TRBJ1-2; 11 bases line up with TRBD1. V trimming: 6 bases; J trimming: 6 bases; junction bases outside the gene matches: 6. The CDR3 spans 14 residues. Germline V gene data show CDR1 as ENHRY and CDR2 as SYGVKD. CDR3 amino acids: CAIRGQGAGDGYTF. In DNA, the CDR3 is TGTGCCATCAGAGGACAGGGGGCTGGAGATGGCTACACCTTC.

This clonotype was seen repeatedly, ten times or more. The rearrangement links TRBV12-3 or TRBV12-4 to TRBJ2-5; D remains unclear. This CDR3 region has 13 residues. V lost 5 bases, J lost 3 bases, and 10 bases lay in between. CDR3 residues: CASSTNLKETQYF. The CDR3 DNA follows: TGTGCCAGCAGTACAAACCTTAAAGAGACCCAGTACTTC.

The chain couples TRBV3-1 to TRBJ2-1; the D is unclear. The V gene lost 4 bases and the J gene lost 0 bases, with 13 bases spanning the gap. Germline CDR1 LGHDT, CDR2 YNNKEL (reference sequence). This CDR3 contains 16 residues. CDR3 sequence reads: CASSRVQQSSYNEQFF. The CDR3 DNA reads as TGTGCCAGCAGCCGAGTACAGCAGAGCTCCTACAATGAGCAGTTCTTC.

This clonotype has at least ten counts. This chain joins TRBV6-2 or TRBV6-3 and TRBJ2-7, with D possibly called TRBD1 or TRBD2 (5 bases each). Germline CDR1 MNHEY, CDR2 SVGEGT. This CDR3 spans 13 amino acids. Trimming removed 0 bases from V and 3 bases from J, with 6 bases in between. In DNA form, the CDR3 reads TGTGCCAGCAGTTACTCGGGGGTCTACGAGCAGTACTTC. Its translation is CASSYSGVYEQYF.

The sample holds a few counts of this clonotype. The chain recombines TRBV19 with TRBJ1-5; D is unclear. The CDR3 sequence is 14 residues long. Looked up from germline, CDR1 is LNHDA and CDR2 is SQIVND (reference sequence). With 2 bases removed from V and 3 bases from J, the gap between germline ends came to 8 bases. The CDR3 loop reads CASSINSLNQPQHF. CDR3 nucleotide sequence: TGTGCCAGTAGTATAAACAGCCTCAATCAGCCCCAGCATTTT.

This chain uses TRBV4-2 with TRBJ2-3; D call uncertain. The CDR3 is 11 residues long. Germline-derived CDR1 and CDR2 are LGHNA and YNFKEQ. V dropped 0 bases and J dropped 14 bases, with 9 bases sitting between them. The CDR3 region is CASSQEGFWYF. Here the CDR3 DNA reads TGTGCCAGCAGCCAAGAAGGTTTTTGGTATTTT.